This TCR beta chain is from a study of control samples from healthy donors and cancer patients. Produced via immunoSEQ multiplex PCR; TCRdb's table is partial and in-frame only. The sample yields tens of thousands of clones, 89% seen once. The sequence derives from a man in his sixties with colorectal cancer. The sample was PBMCs.

CDR3 bases: TGTGCCAGCAGTTCCAGTGGGGTAACCTACGAGCAGTACTTC. It specifies CASSSSGVTYEQYF. The rearrangement links TRBV7-9 to TRBJ2-7; D remains unclear. This CDR3 region has 14 residues. V dropped 6 bases and J dropped 2 bases, with 14 bases sitting between them. Germline V gene sequence: CDR1 SEHNR, CDR2 FQNEAQ (reference sequence).